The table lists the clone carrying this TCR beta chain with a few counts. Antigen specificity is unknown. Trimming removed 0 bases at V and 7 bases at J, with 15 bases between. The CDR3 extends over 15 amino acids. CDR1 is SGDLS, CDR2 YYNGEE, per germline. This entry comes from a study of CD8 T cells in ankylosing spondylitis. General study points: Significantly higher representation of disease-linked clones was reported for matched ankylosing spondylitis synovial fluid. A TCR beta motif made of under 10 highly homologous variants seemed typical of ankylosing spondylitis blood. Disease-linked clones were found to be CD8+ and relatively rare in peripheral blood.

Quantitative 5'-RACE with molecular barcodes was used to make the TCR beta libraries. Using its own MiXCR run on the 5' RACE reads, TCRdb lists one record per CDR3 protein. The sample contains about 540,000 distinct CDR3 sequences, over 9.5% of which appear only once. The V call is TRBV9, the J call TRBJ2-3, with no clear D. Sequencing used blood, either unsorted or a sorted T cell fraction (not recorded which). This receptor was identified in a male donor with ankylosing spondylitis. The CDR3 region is CASSVGPFTQNTQYF. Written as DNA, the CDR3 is TGTGCCAGCAGCGTAGGGCCGTTCACCCAAAATACGCAGTATTTT.